This passage covers 23 T cell receptor beta chains from one sample sequenced in a study of T cell clones after liver transplantation. Sequencing used immunoSEQ multiplex PCR; TCRdb keeps in-frame clones, though not all of them. This table holds just over 9,000 clones, about 79% found once. Sequences were derived from CD8+ T cells from blood, sampled before liver transplant. The receptors stem from a human donor who received a liver transplant.

The count of this clone is one. V gene TRBV7-9 combines with J gene TRBJ1-2, with D unclear. The V and J ends lost 8 bases and 5 bases respectively, with 9 bases between them. The CDR3 runs to 11 residues. The V gene's germline CDR1 is SEHNR and CDR2 FQNEAQ (reference sequence). CDR3 loop: CASRRGYGYTF. CDR3 DNA sequence: TGTGCCAGCCGACGCGGTTATGGCTACACCTTC.

This clone was counted only a few times. The V and J genes are TRBV7-2 and TRBJ2-1, with TRBD2 matching over 8 bases. The CDR3 is 15 residues long. Germline V lookup: CDR1 SGHTA, CDR2 FQGNSA. Trimming took 6 bases from V and 0 from J; bases not matched to a gene: 4. For the CDR3, the DNA is TGTGCCAGCAGAGACGGGACTAGCTCCTACAATGAGCAGTTCTTC. Protein sequence: CASRDGTSSYNEQFF.

This clone was picked up one time. The rearrangement uses TRBV19 and TRBJ2-1; D gene uncertain. The CDR3 sequence is 10 residues long. Germline CDR1 and CDR2: LNHDA and SQIVND (reference sequence). Trimming took off 8 bases at V and 4 bases at J, with 3 bases between the two ends. The CDR3 DNA is TGTGCCAGTGGATACAATGAGCAGTTCTTC. Its translation: CASGYNEQFF.

CDR3 DNA sequence: TGTGCCAGCAGCGACACGACTAGCGGGAGTGCAGAGACCCAGTACTTC. This encodes CASSDTTSGSAETQYF. The rearrangement links TRBV9 to TRBJ2-5; 12 nucleotides match TRBD2. Germline V gene lookup returns CDR1 SGDLS and CDR2 YYNGEE. The CDR3 is made up of 16 amino acids. The V and J ends lost 3 bases and 4 bases, in that order; junction bases with no gene match: 7.

The rearrangement uses TRBV7-2 and TRBJ2-3; D is unresolved. Germline V CDR1 and CDR2: SGHTA, FQGNSA. V gave up 5 bases and J gave up 2 bases, with 5 bases separating them. The CDR3 extends over 12 amino acids. The CDR3 DNA sequence: TGTGCCAGCAGCCAAACCACAGATACGCAGTATTTT. Its protein is CASSQTTDTQYF.

The V call is TRBV7-3, the J call TRBJ1-2; possible D gene TRBD1, 5 bases. CDR1 is SGHTA and CDR2 is FQGTGA in the germline V gene. This CDR3 contains 14 residues. V gave up 5 bases and J gave up 0 bases, with 10 bases separating them. DNA of the CDR3: TGTGCCAGCAGCCAGGACACCTCTAACTATGGCTACACCTTC. Its protein is CASSQDTSNYGYTF.

The rearrangement uses TRBV7-9 and TRBJ2-1; no clear D. V was clipped by 3 bases and J by 0 bases, with 3 bases between them. Looked up from germline, CDR1 is SEHNR and CDR2 is FQNEAQ (reference sequence). This CDR3 region has 13 residues. CDR3 residues: CASSFLSYNEQFF. Written as DNA, the CDR3 is TGTGCCAGCAGCTTCCTCTCCTACAATGAGCAGTTCTTC.

The chain is built from TRBV19 and TRBJ1-1; the D gene is possibly TRBD1 (6 bases). This CDR3 contains 15 residues. In germline, CDR1 is LNHDA, CDR2 SQIVND (reference sequence). V was cut by 6 bases and J by 1 base, with 15 bases left in between. CDR3 loop: CASRTQGIQNTEAFF. The DNA for the CDR3 is TGTGCCAGTAGAACCCAGGGGATTCAGAACACTGAAGCTTTCTTT.

The chain recombines TRBV19 with TRBJ2-4, with 8 bases lining up with TRBD2. This CDR3 comprises 14 residues. The J segment lost 7 bases and the V segment lost 4 bases, leaving 6 bases of the junction unmatched. Germline-derived CDR1 and CDR2 are LNHDA and SQIVND (reference sequence). The CDR3 is CASSSRGGFNIQYF. CDR3 sequence (DNA): TGTGCCAGTAGTAGTCGGGGGGGGTTCAACATTCAGTACTTC.

The chain employs TRBV5-4 and TRBJ2-7, with a weak D call TRBD1 (5 bases). Germline CDR1 is SGHNT and CDR2 is YYREEE (reference sequence). The CDR3 sequence is 12 residues long. V was pared by 9 bases and J by 3 bases, with 13 bases between. CDR3: CAIQLQGYEQYF. The CDR3 DNA follows: TGTGCCATCCAGCTTCAGGGCTACGAGCAGTACTTC.

The rearrangement links TRBV7-3 to TRBJ2-2, with 9 bases matching TRBD1. With 6 bases clipped from V and 5 bases from J, the junction kept 4 bases outside the gene matches. From germline, CDR1 is SGHTA and CDR2 FQGTGA. This CDR3 contains 14 residues. The CDR3 sequence is CASRRGQGTGELFF. The CDR3 bases are TGTGCCAGCAGACGGGGACAGGGTACCGGGGAGCTGTTTTTT.

The V gene is TRBV10-2, the J gene TRBJ2-7, with 7 bases fitting TRBD1. Germline V gives CDR1 WSHSY, CDR2 SAAADI. With 4 bases clipped from V and 2 bases from J, the junction kept 5 bases outside the gene matches. This CDR3 comprises 14 residues. CDR3 DNA: TGCGCCAGCAGTGGTCAGGGGGACCCCTACGAGCAGTACTTC. Translating gives CASSGQGDPYEQYF.

J is TRBJ2-7 and V is TRBV28; the D gene is possibly TRBD2 (5 bases). Trimming stripped 10 bases from V and 2 bases from J, with 15 bases between. CDR1 is MDHEN, CDR2 SYDVKM, per germline. The CDR3 totals 13 residues. The CDR3 protein is CAIQKRKPYEQYF. For the CDR3, the DNA is TGTGCCATTCAGAAGCGGAAACCCTACGAGCAGTACTTC.

This chain uses TRBV28 with TRBJ2-7; D is unclear. The CDR3 runs 13 residues. V lost 2 bases and J 3 bases, leaving 8 bases between the germline ends. The germline CDR1 and CDR2 sequences are MDHEN and SYDVKM. This CDR3 reads CASSLGSGYEQYF. CDR3 sequence (DNA): TGTGCCAGCAGTTTAGGGTCTGGCTACGAGCAGTACTTC.

The chain has TRBV19 and TRBJ2-5; D ambiguous. The CDR3 is 15 residues long. Trimming removed 1 base at V and 5 bases at J, with 14 bases between. The germline CDR1 and CDR2 sequences are LNHDA and SQIVND (reference sequence). CDR3 protein: CASSIGGPPWETQYF. DNA of the CDR3: TGTGCCAGTAGTATAGGCGGACCACCATGGGAGACCCAGTACTTC. The complete variable domain, with remaining parts taken from reference TRBV19 and TRBJ2-5, reads DGGITQSPKYLFRKEGQNVTLSCEQNLNHDAMYWYRQDPGQGLRLIYYSQIVNDFQKGDIAEGYSVSREKKESFPLTVTSAQKNPTAFYLCASSIGGPPWETQYFGPGTRLLVL.

The chain links TRBV10-2 to TRBJ1-5; D unresolved. Germline loops: CDR1 WSHSY, CDR2 SAAADI. This CDR3 is 16 amino acids long. The V and J ends lost 0 bases and 4 bases respectively, with 13 bases between them. CDR3 region: CASSESGQTSNQPQHF. The CDR3 DNA reads TGCGCCAGCAGTGAGTCAGGTCAGACAAGTAATCAGCCCCAGCATTTT.

The chain carries TRBV28 and TRBJ1-2; D is possibly TRBD1 (5 bases). The CDR3 has 14 residues. Looked up from germline, CDR1 is MDHEN and CDR2 is SYDVKM. V dropped 5 bases and J dropped 2 bases, with 12 bases sitting between them. The CDR3 bases are TGTGCCAGCAGTCCGGGGGACGGAAACTATGGCTACACCTTC. Protein product: CASSPGDGNYGYTF.

The chain uses TRBV11-3 and TRBJ2-3; 9 bases map to TRBD2. The CDR3 is 15 residues long. V shed 5 bases, J shed 8 bases, and the junction held 11 bases outside the gene matches. Germline CDR1 is SGHNT and CDR2 is YENEEA. The CDR3 is CASSLRGAGGGTQYF. The CDR3 nucleotides read TGTGCCAGCAGCCTCCGGGGAGCGGGAGGTGGTACGCAGTATTTT.

The genes are TRBV6-1 and TRBJ2-7; D remains ambiguous. CDR3 length: 12 amino acids. Trimming removed 5 bases from V and 2 bases from J, with 7 bases in between. Germline values: CDR1 MNHNS, CDR2 SASEGT. The CDR3 DNA reads as TGTGCCAGCAGTCCCGGTCCCTACGAGCAGTACTTC. It specifies CASSPGPYEQYF.

The chain uses TRBV5-6 and TRBJ2-3, with 10 bases identical to TRBD2. With 3 bases clipped from V and 6 bases from J, the junction kept 10 bases outside the gene matches. The germline CDR1 and CDR2 sequences are SGHDT and YYEEEE. The CDR3 loop spans 16 amino acids. This CDR3 reads CASSSSSGGPLDTQYF. The CDR3 nucleotides are TGTGCCAGCAGCTCATCTAGCGGGGGCCCTTTGGATACGCAGTATTTT. The whole variable domain, remainder taken from reference TRBV5-6 and TRBJ2-3, is DAGVTQSPTHLIKTRGQQVTLRCSPKSGHDTVSWYQQALGQGPQFIFQYYEEEERQRGNFPDRFSGHQFPNYSSELNVNALLLGDSALYLCASSSSSGGPLDTQYFGPGTRLTVL.

The chain links TRBV5-4 to TRBJ1-2; no definite D call. CDR3 length equals 16 residues. Trimming took 2 bases from V and 7 from J, leaving 21 bases between them. Germline V lookup: CDR1 SGHNT, CDR2 YYREEE (reference sequence). CDR3 loop: CASSFPGADLSGGYTF. The CDR3 bases are TGTGCCAGCAGCTTCCCAGGCGCTGACCTTTCTGGTGGCTACACCTTC.

A few counts support this clone. The chain recombines TRBV9 with TRBJ1-1, with D hard to call. Germline V CDR1 and CDR2: SGDLS, YYNGEE. Deletions cut 4 bases from V and 0 bases from J, with 7 bases between. The CDR3 is 13 amino acids. CDR3 DNA: TGTGCCAGCAGCTCCACGTTGAACACTGAAGCTTTCTTT. This encodes CASSSTLNTEAFF.

This chain uses TRBV7-7 with TRBJ2-2; 14 bases map to TRBD2. The germline V gene encodes CDR1 SSHAT and CDR2 FNYEAQ (reference sequence). V gave up 2 bases and J gave up 6 bases; unmatched junction bases: 5. The CDR3 consists of 17 residues. The DNA for the CDR3 is TGTGCCAGCAGCTTAACAGGACTAGCGGGGGGTTCCGGGGAGCTGTTTTTT. It encodes CASSLTGLAGGSGELFF.